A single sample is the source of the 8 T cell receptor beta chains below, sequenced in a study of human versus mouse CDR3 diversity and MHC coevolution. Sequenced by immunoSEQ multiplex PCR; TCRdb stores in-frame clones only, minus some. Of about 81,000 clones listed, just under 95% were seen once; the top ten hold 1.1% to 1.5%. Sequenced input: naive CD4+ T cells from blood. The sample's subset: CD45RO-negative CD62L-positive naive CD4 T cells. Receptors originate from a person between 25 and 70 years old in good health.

The DNA of the CDR3 is TGTGCCAGTATTAAGGGGGCCGCGAACACCGGGGAGCTGTTTTTT. It encodes CASIKGAANTGELFF. This chain joins TRBV19 and TRBJ2-2, with 7 nucleotides matching TRBD1. The V gene end was trimmed by 7 bases and the J gene end by 0 bases; junction bases not matched to a gene: 5. CDR1 and CDR2 from the germline V gene are LNHDA and SQIVND (reference sequence). The CDR3 is 15 residues long.

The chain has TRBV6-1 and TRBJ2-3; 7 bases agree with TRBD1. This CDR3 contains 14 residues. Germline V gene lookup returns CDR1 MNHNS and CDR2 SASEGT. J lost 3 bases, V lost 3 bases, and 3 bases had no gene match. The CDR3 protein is CASSDPGQTDTQYF. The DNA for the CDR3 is TGTGCCAGCAGTGACCCGGGACAGACAGATACGCAGTATTTT.

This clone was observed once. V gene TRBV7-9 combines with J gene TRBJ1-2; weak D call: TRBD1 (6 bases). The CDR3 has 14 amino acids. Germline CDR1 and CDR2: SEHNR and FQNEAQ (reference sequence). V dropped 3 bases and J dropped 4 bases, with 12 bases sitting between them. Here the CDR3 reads CASSFSTGFYGYTF. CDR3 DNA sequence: TGTGCCAGCAGCTTCTCGACAGGCTTCTATGGCTACACCTTC.

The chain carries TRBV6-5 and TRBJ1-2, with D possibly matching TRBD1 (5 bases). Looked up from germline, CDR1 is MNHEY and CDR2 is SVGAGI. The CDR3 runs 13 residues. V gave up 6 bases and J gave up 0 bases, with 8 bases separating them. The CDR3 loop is CASRDSSNYGYTF. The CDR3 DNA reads TGTGCCAGCAGAGACAGTTCTAACTATGGCTACACCTTC.

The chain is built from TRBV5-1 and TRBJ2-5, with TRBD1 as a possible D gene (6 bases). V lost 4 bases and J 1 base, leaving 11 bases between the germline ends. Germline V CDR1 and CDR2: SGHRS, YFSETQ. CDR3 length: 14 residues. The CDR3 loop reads CASSPGDTQETQYF. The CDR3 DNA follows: TGCGCCAGCAGCCCCGGGGACACCCAAGAGACCCAGTACTTC.

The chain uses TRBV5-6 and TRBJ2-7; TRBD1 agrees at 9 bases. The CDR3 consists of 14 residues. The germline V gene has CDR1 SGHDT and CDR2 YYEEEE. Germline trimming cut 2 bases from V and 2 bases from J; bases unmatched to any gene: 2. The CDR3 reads CASSFGTGTYEQYF. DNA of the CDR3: TGTGCCAGCAGCTTCGGGACAGGGACCTACGAGCAGTACTTC.

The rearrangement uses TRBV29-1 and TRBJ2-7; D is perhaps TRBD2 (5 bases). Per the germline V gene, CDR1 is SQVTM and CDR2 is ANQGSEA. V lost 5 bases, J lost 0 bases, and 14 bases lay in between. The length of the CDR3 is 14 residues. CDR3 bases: TGCAGCGTTAACGTTCGGGGATTCTCCTACGAGCAGTACTTC. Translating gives CSVNVRGFSYEQYF.

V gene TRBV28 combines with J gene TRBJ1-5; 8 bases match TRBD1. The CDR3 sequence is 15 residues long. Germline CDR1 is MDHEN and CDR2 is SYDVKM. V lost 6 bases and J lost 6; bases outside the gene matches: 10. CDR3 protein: CASRPPDREGQPQHF. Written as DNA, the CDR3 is TGTGCCAGCAGACCCCCGGACAGGGAGGGTCAGCCCCAGCATTTT.